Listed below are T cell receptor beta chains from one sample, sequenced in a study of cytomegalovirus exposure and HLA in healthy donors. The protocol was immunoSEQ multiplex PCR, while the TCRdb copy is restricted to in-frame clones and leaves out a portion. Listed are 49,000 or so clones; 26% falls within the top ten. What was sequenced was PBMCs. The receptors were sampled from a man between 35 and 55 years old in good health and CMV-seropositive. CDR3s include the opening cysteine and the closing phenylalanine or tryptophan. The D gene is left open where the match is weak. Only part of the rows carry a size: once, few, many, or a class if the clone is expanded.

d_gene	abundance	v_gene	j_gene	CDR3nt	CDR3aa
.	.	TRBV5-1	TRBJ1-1	TGCGCCAGCAGCCCCTTTATGAACACTGAAGCTTTCTTT	CASSPFMNTEAFF
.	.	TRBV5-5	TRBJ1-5	TGTGCCAGCAGTACTTGGGGCGGTCAGCCCCAGCATTTT	CASSTWGGQPQHF
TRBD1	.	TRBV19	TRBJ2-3	TGTGCCAGTCACGGACAGGGCACAGATACGCAGTATTTT	CASHGQGTDTQYF
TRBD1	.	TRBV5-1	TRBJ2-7	TGCGCCAGCCACCAGGGACAGGGGGGGGAGCAGTACTTC	CASHQGQGGEQYF
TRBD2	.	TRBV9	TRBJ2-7	TGTGCCAGCAGCGGATCGGGACTAGCGGAAACCTACGAGCAGTACTTC	CASSGSGLAETYEQYF
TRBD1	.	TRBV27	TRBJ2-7	TGTGCCAGCAGTGCCGGGACAGATTACTACGAGCAGTACTTC	CASSAGTDYYEQYF
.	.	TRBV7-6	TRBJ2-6	TGTGCCAGCAGCGGAGGGTCGGGGTCTGGGGCCAACGTCCTGACTTTC	CASSGGSGSGANVLTF
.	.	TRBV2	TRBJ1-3	TGTGCCAGCAGGTTGGAAGGGGCCATATATTTT	CASRLEGAIYF
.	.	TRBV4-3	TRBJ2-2	TGCGCCAGCAGCCAAGAGCACGTAGCAAACACCGGGGAGCTGTTTTTT	CASSQEHVANTGELFF
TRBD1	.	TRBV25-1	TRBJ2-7	TGTGCCAGCAGTGAGGGCAGGGGGTACGAGCAGTACTTC	CASSEGRGYEQYF
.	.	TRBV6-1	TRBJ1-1	TGTGCCAGCAGTGGATGGACGGGGGGGAACACTGAAGCTTTCTTT	CASSGWTGGNTEAFF
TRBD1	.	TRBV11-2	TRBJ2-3	TGTGCCAGCAGCCCACGGGACAGGGGGACAGATACGCAGTATTTT	CASSPRDRGTDTQYF
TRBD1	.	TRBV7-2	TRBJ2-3	TGTGCCAGCACCATCGGGACAGGGTACAGTGAAGATACGCAGTATTTT	CASTIGTGYSEDTQYF
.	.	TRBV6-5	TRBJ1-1	TGTGCCAGCAGTTACCCCTCACAGGGAACGAACACTGAAGCTTTCTTT	CASSYPSQGTNTEAFF
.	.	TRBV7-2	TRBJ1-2	TGTGCCAGCAGCTTAGGATCCCAGGGGTGGCATGGCTACACCTTC	CASSLGSQGWHGYTF
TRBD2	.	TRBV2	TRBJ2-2	TGTGCCAGCAGGAACTCCCTAGCGGGGGGTGGACCCGGGGAGCTGTTTTTT	CASRNSLAGGGPGELFF
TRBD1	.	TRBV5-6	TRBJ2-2	TGCGCCAGCACCCCCCGGGACAGGAACACCGGGGAGCTGTTTTTT	CASTPRDRNTGELFF
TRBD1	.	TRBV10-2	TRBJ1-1	TGCGCCAGCAGGGAAAACCAGGGGGTAGTAGCTTTCTTT	CASRENQGVVAFF
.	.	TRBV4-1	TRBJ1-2	TGCGCCAGCAGCCAAGAGGGGACTTCCTATGGCTACACCTTC	CASSQEGTSYGYTF
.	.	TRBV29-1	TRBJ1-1	TGCAGCGTTGAGAAGCCCGAGAACACTGAAGCTTTCTTT	CSVEKPENTEAFF
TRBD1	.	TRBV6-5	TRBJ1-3	TGTGCCAGCAGCCTCACAGGGGCAGGGGGAAACACCATATATTTT	CASSLTGAGGNTIYF
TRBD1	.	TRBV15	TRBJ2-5	TGTGCCACCAGCCCGCGGCCTTCAGGGGGAGAGACCCAGTACTTC	CATSPRPSGGETQYF
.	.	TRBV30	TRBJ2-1	TGTGCCTGGAGTCCTCCCGACTTAAGCTCCGACAATGAGCAGTTCTTC	CAWSPPDLSSDNEQFF
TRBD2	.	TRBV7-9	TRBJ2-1	TGTGCCAGCATCGGGACTAGCGGGAGGAACAATGAGCAGTTCTTC	CASIGTSGRNNEQFF
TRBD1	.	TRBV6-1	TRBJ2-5	TGTGCCAGCAGTGAGGCATACGGGACAGGGAGAGAGACCCAGTACTTC	CASSEAYGTGRETQYF
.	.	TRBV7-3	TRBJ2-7	TGTGCCAGCAGCTTAACGTTCAGCGCACCCTACGAGCAGTACTTC	CASSLTFSAPYEQYF
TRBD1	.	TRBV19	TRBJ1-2	TGTGCCAGTAGTATATCCCAACAGGGGAGCGGCTATGGCTACACCTTC	CASSISQQGSGYGYTF
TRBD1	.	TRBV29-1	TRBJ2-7	TGCAGCGTTGAAGTGGAAGGGACAGACTACGAGCAGTACTTC	CSVEVEGTDYEQYF
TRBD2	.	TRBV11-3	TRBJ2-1	TGTGCCAGCAGCTCGCCCGAACTAGTGGGAGGGGCCAATGAGCAGTTCTTC	CASSSPELVGGANEQFF
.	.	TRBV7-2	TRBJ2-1	TGTGCCAGCAGCTACCACAACCAGGGGTTTGATGAGCAGTTCTTC	CASSYHNQGFDEQFF
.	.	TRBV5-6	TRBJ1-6	TGTGCCAGCAGCGATCCAGGCGGGGGTGGAGATTCACCCCTCCACTTT	CASSDPGGGGDSPLHF
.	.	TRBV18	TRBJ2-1	TGTGCCAGCTCACCAACGGATGAGCAGTTCTTC	CASSPTDEQFF
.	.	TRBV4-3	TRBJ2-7	TGCGCCAGCAGCCAAGGGGGGCGGTACTCCTACGAGCAGTACTTC	CASSQGGRYSYEQYF
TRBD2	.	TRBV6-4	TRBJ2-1	TGTGCCAGCAGTGAGACTAGCGGGAGTTACAATGAGCGGTTCTTC	CASSETSGSYNERFF
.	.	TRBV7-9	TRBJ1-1	TGTGCCAGCAGTACAGCAATTAACACTGAAGCTTTCTTT	CASSTAINTEAFF
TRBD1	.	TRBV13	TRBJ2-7	TGTGCCGGCAGCCCGACCGGGACAGAGCCTTACGAGCAGTACTTC	CAGSPTGTEPYEQYF
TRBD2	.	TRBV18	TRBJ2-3	TGTGCCAGCTCACCGCAACTAGCGGGGGGGCCTGGCACAGATACGCAGTATTTT	CASSPQLAGGPGTDTQYF
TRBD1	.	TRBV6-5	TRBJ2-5	TGTGCCAGCAGGACAGGGAAGAAGACCCAGTACTTC	CASRTGKKTQYF
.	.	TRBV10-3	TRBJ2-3	TGTGCCATCAGTGATCAGGGGGGCAGCACAGATACGCAGTATTTT	CAISDQGGSTDTQYF
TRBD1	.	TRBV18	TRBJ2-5	TGTGCCAGCTCACTCACAGGGGGCCTCCAAGAGACCCAGTACTTC	CASSLTGGLQETQYF
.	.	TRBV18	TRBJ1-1	TGTGCCAGCTCACCAAACCAGGGGCTGGGCACTGAAGCTTTCTTT	CASSPNQGLGTEAFF
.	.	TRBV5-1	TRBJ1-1	TGCGCCAGCAGCCCGACTGGATTAAAGGCTGAAGCTTTCTTT	CASSPTGLKAEAFF
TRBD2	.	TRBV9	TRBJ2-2	TGTGCCAGCAGCGTAGGGAGCGGGAGGGCCCCCGGGGAGCTGTTTTTT	CASSVGSGRAPGELFF
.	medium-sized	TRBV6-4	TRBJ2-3	TGTGCCAGCAGTGCAGGGAGCACAGATACGCAGTATTTT	CASSAGSTDTQYF
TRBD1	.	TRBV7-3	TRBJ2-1	TGTGCCAGCAGCCCATCCGGGACAGGGGGCTGGGGTGAGCAGTTCTTC	CASSPSGTGGWGEQFF
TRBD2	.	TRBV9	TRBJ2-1	TGTGCCAGCAGCGTAGCTACCGGGACTAGCGGGAGTCAGAATGAGCAGTTCTTC	CASSVATGTSGSQNEQFF
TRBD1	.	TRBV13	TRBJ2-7	TGTGCCAGCAGCGCAACCGGGACAGGGAACTCCTACGAGCAGTACTTC	CASSATGTGNSYEQYF
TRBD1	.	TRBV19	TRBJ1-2	TGTGCCAGTAGTCTCCGGGACAGGCCCTTGGACTATGGCTACACCTTC	CASSLRDRPLDYGYTF
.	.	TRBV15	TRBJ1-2	TGTGCCACCAGCCCCAGAGTTACGAACAGTCAAAAGGGCTACACCTTC	CATSPRVTNSQKGYTF
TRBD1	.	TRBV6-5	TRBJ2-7	TGTGCCAGCAGGTCGGGACAGCTCTCCTACGAGCAGTACTTC	CASRSGQLSYEQYF
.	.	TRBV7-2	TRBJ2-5	TGTGCCAGCAGCTTGGCAGGGATCTCAGAGACCCAGTACTTC	CASSLAGISETQYF
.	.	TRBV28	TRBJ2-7	TGTGCCAGCACCCCTTTGGACAGCCGTTTTTTCTTC	CASTPLDSRFFF
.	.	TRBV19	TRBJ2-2	TGTGCCAGTTTACGAGGAGCGAACACCGGGGAGCTGTTTTTT	CASLRGANTGELFF
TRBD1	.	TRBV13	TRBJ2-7	TGTGCCAGCAGCTCCTCGGGACGGGACAGAGACTACGAGCAGTACTTC	CASSSSGRDRDYEQYF
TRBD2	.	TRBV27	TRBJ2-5	TGTGCCAGCAGATTAGCGGGAGGCCTCCAAGAGACCCAGTACTTC	CASRLAGGLQETQYF
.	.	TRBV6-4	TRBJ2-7	TGTGCCAGCAGTGTCTTTTGCTCCTACGAGCAGTACTTC	CASSVFCSYEQYF
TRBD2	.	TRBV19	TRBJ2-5	TGTGCCAGTAGTCCCGCCGGGACTAGCGTAGAGACCCAGTACTTC	CASSPAGTSVETQYF
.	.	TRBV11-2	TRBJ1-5	TGTGCCAGCAGCTTAGAACAGTATAGCAATCAGCCCCAGCATTTT	CASSLEQYSNQPQHF
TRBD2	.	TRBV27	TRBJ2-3	TGTGCCAGCAACCCAGCGGGAGGTATCACAGATACGCAGTATTTT	CASNPAGGITDTQYF